These 5 T cell receptor beta chains share one sample of origin, sequenced in a study of blood T cell repertoires in COVID-19 (dated by TCRdb to about 2020). Library preparation was by the immunoSEQ multiplex PCR assay. The table was pulled from immuneACCESS by TCRdb, which kept in-frame rearrangements only. Such tables lose some clones; where checked, under half of the loss comes from unresolved V genes, and the rest has no known cause. Within this sample are about 83,000 clones, with 86% of them counted one time only. The ten largest account for about 20% of the sample. The sequenced sample was peripheral blood. These receptors originate from an elderly woman in a cohort sampled during active or convalescent COVID-19.

The rearrangement joins TRBV6-1 to TRBJ1-4; D is ambiguous. Trimming took off 3 bases at V and 8 bases at J, with 13 bases between the two ends. The CDR3 covers 14 residues. The germline V gene has CDR1 MNHNS and CDR2 SASEGT. Written as DNA, the CDR3 is TGTGCCAGCAGTGACCTTGGAGGGTACGAAAAACTGTTTTTT. As protein: CASSDLGGYEKLFF.

This chain connects TRBV6-5 to TRBJ2-1, with 10 bases that match TRBD2. The CDR3 is 14 residues long. The J segment lost 8 bases and the V segment lost 7 bases, leaving 8 bases of the junction unmatched. CDR1 and CDR2 from the germline V gene are MNHEY and SVGAGI. The chain's CDR3 is CASKSLAGDYEQFF. The CDR3 DNA sequence: TGTGCCAGCAAGTCCCTAGCGGGAGACTATGAGCAGTTCTTC.

The chain couples TRBV4-1 to TRBJ2-1, with 11 bases fitting TRBD2. CDR3 length: 14 residues. V was clipped by 1 base and J by 11 bases; unmatched bases: 4. CDR1 MGHRA and CDR2 YSYEKL come from the germline V gene. The CDR3: CASSQAGLAGQQFF. CDR3 sequence (DNA): TGCGCCAGCAGCCAAGCTGGACTAGCGGGTCAGCAGTTCTTC.

The rearrangement joins TRBV18 to TRBJ1-4; 11 bases fit TRBD1. The CDR3 runs to 16 residues. The J segment lost 5 bases and the V segment lost 2 bases, leaving 4 bases of the junction unmatched. The V gene's germline CDR1 is KGHSH and CDR2 LQKENI. CDR3 protein: CASSPFRDRGNEKLFF. CDR3 bases: TGTGCCAGCTCACCATTCCGGGACAGGGGGAATGAAAAACTGTTTTTT.

The chain is built from TRBV9 and TRBJ2-7; a weak D match, TRBD1 (5 bases). The CDR3 runs to 16 residues. Between the trimmed V and J ends, which lost 0 bases and 3 bases, there was a span of 16 bases. The germline gives CDR1 SGDLS, CDR2 YYNGEE. The CDR3 here is CASSVAGQGVNYEQYV. For the CDR3, the DNA is TGTGCCAGCAGCGTAGCGGGTCAAGGGGTTAACTACGAGCAGTACGTC.